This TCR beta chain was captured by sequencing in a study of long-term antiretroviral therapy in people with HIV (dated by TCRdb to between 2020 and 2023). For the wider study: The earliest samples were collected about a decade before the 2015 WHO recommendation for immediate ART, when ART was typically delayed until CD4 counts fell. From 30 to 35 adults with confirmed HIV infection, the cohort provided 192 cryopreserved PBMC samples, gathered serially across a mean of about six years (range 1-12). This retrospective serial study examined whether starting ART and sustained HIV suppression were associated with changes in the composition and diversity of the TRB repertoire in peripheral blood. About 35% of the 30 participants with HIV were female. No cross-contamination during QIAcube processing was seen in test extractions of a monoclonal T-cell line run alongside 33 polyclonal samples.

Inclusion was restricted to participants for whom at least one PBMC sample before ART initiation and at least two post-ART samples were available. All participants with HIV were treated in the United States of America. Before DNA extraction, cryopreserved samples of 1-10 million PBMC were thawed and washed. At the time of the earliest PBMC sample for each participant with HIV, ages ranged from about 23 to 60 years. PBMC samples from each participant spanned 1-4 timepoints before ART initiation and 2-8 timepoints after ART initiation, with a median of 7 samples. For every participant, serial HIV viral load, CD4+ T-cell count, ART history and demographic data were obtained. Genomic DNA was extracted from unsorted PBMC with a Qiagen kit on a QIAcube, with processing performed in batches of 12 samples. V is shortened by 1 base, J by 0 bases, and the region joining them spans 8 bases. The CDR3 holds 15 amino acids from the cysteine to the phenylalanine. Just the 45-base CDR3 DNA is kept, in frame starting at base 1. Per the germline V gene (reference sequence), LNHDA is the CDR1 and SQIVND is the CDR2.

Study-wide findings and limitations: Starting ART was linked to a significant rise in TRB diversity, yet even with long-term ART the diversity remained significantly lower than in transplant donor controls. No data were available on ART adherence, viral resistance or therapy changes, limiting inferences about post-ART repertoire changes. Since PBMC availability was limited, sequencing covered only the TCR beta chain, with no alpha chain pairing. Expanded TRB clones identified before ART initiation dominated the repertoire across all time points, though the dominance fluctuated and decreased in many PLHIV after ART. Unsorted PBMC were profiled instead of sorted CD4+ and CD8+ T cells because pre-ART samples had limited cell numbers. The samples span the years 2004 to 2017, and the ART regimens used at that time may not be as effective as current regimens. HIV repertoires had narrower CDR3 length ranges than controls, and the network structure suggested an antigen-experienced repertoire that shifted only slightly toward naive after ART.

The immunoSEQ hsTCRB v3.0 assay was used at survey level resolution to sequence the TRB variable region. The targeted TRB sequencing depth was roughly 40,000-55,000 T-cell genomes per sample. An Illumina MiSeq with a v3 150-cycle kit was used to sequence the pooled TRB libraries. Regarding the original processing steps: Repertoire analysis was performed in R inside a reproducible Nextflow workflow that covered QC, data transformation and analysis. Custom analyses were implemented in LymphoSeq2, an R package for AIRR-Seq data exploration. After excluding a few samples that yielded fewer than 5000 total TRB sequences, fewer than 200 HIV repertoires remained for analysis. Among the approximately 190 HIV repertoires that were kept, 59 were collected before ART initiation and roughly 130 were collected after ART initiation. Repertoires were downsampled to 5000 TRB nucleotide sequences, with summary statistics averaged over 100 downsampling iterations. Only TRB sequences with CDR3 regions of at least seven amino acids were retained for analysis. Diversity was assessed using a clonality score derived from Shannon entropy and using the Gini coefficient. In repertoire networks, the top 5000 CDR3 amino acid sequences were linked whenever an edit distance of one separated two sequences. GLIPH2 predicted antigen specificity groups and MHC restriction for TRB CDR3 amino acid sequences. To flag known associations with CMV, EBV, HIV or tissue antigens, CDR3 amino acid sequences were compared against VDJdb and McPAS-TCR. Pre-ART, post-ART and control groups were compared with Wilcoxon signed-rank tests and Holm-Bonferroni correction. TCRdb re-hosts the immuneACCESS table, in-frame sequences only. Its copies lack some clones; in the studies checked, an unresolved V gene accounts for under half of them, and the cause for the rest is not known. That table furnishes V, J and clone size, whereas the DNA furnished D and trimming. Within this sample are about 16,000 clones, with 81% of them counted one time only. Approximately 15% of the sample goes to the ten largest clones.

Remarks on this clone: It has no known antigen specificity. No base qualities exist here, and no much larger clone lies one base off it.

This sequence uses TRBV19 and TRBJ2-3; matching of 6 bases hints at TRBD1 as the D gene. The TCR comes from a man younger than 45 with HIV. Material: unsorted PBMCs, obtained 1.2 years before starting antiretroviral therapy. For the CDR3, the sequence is CASSIGTASTDTQYF. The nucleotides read TGTGCCAGTAGTATAGGGACAGCTAGCACAGATACGCAGTATTTT.